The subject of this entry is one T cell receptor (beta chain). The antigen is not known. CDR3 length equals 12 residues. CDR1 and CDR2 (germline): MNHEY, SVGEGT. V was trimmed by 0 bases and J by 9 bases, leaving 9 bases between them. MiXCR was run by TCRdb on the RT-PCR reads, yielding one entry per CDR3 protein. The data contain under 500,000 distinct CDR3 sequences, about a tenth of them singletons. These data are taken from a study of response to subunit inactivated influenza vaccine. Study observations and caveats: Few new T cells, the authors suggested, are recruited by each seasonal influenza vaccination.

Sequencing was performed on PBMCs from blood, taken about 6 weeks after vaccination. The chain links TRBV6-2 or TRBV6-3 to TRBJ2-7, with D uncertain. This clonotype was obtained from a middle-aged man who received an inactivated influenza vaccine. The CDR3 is CASSYSDTGQYF. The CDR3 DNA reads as TGTGCCAGCAGTTACTCGGATACCGGGCAGTACTTC.